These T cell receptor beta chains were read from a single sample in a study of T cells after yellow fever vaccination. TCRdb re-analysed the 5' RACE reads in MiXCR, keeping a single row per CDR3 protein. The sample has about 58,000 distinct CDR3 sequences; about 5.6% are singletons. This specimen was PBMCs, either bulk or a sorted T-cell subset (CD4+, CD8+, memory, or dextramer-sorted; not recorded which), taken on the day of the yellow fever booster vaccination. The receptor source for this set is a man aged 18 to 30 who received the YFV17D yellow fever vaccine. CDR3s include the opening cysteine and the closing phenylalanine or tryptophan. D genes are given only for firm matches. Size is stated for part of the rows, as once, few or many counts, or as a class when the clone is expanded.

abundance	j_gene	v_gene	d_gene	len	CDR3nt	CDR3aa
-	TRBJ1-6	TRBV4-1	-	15	TGCGCCAGCAGGCCCCCGGGCTCCTATAATTCACCCCTCCACTTT	CASRPPGSYNSPLHF
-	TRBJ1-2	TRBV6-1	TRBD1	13	TGTGCCAGCAGTAGCACAGGGGGCTTTGGCTACACCTTC	CASSSTGGFGYTF
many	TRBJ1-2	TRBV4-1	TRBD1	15	TGCGCCAGCAGCCAGGAGGACAGGGGGCGAGTAGGCTACACCTTC	CASSQEDRGRVGYTF
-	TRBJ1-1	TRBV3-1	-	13	TGTGCCAGCAGCCAAAAGATAAACACTGAAGCTTTCTTT	CASSQKINTEAFF
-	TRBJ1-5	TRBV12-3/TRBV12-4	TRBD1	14	TGTGCCAGCAGTTCCGAGGGGGCTGGTCAGCCCCAGCATTTT	CASSSEGAGQPQHF
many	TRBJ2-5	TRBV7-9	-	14	TGTGCCAGCAGCTTAGTGGGGTCCCAAGAGACCCAGTACTTC	CASSLVGSQETQYF
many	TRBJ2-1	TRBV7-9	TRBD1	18	TGTGCCAGCAGCGACCACCCGCGTGTGAGGACAGGGAGCGATGAGCAGTTCTTC	CASSDHPRVRTGSDEQFF
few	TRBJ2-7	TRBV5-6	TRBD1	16	TGTGCCAGCAGGTATAGCACCGGGACAGGGGGCCGGGAGCAGTACTTC	CASRYSTGTGGREQYF
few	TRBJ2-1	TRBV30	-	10	TGTGCCTGGAGTGTTGGGGAGCAGTTCTTC	CAWSVGEQFF
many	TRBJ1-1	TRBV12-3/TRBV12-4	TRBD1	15	TGTGCCAGCAGTTCCCTCAGGGGGATGAACACTGAAGCTTTCTTT	CASSSLRGMNTEAFF
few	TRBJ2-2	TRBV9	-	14	TGTGCCAGCAGCGTTTACCAGCGCACCGGGGAGCTGTTTTTT	CASSVYQRTGELFF
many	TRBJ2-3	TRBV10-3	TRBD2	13	TGTGCCAGTGGACTAGCGGACACAGATACGCAGTATTTT	CASGLADTDTQYF
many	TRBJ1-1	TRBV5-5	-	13	TGTGCCAGCAGCCACGAGACAAACACTGAAGCTTTCTTT	CASSHETNTEAFF
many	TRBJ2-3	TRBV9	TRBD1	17	TGTGCCAGCAGCGTATCCCGGGACAGGGTGGGCACAGATACGCAGTATTTT	CASSVSRDRVGTDTQYF
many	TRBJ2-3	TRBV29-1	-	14	TGCAGCGTTGATGCTGGGGTCCGGGGAGATACGCAGTATTTT	CSVDAGVRGDTQYF
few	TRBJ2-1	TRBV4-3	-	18	TGCGCCAGCAGCCAAGATTTGGTGTCACTAGCAGGGTACAATGAGCAGTTCTTC	CASSQDLVSLAGYNEQFF
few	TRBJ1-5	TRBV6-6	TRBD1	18	TGTGCCAGCAGTTACCGAGGTTTGACAGGGGGCGCAGGTCAGCCCCAGCATTTT	CASSYRGLTGGAGQPQHF
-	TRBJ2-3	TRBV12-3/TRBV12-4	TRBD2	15	TGTGCCAGCCTGGGAGCGGGGGGGCGGGAAGATACGCAGTATTTT	CASLGAGGREDTQYF
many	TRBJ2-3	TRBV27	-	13	TGTGCCAGCAGTTTGATGTCTTCGGATACGCAGTATTTT	CASSLMSSDTQYF
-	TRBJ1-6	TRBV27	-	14	TGTGCCAGCAGTTTATGGGGACATGGTTCACCCCTCCACTTT	CASSLWGHGSPLHF
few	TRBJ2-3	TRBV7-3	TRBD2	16	TGTGCCAGCAGCTTACGTCTGGCGGGGGGGGCAGATACGCAGTATTTT	CASSLRLAGGADTQYF
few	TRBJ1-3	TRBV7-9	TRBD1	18	TGTGCCAGCAGCTTAGTGGGGCTGCAGGGGGCGCCGGGAAACACCATATATTTT	CASSLVGLQGAPGNTIYF
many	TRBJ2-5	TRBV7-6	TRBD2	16	TGTGCCAGCAGCTTAGTAACTAGCGGGGGTTGGGAGACCCAGTACTTC	CASSLVTSGGWETQYF
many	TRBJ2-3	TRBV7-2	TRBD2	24	TGTGCCAGCAGCCGACCCGACAGGGGCCATGCACTAGCGGGGGGGCCCGTCTCTTCGGATACGCAGTATTTT	CASSRPDRGHALAGGPVSSDTQYF
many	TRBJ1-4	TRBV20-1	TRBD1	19	TGCAGTGCCACCTACTGGGACAGCTCAAATTATGTTAGTAATGAAAAACTGTTTTTT	CSATYWDSSNYVSNEKLFF
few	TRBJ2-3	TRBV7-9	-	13	TGTGCCAGCAGCCGTTCTAGCACAGATACGCAGTATTTT	CASSRSSTDTQYF
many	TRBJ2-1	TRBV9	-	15	TGTGCCAGCAGCTACCGGGCGGGGCCCAACAATGAGCAGTTCTTC	CASSYRAGPNNEQFF
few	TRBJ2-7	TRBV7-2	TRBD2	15	TGTGCCAGCAGCTCCCGGGGGGGGGCTAGGAACGAGCAGTACTTC	CASSSRGGARNEQYF
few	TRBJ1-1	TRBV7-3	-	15	TGTGCCAGCAGCTTAACCGGTGGGGTGGACACTGAAGCTTTCTTT	CASSLTGGVDTEAFF
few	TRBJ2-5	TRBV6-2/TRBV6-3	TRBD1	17	TGTGCCAGCATTCCGGGACAGGGTTTAAACTTGATGGAGACCCAGTACTTC	CASIPGQGLNLMETQYF
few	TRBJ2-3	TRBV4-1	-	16	TGCGCCAGCAGCCAACCCCAGGGGGGGGGCCGAAATACGCAGTATTTT	CASSQPQGGGRNTQYF
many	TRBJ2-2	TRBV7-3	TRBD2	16	TGTGCCAGCAGCTCGGCCAGCGGGGGAGGGACCGGGGAGCTGTTTTTT	CASSSASGGGTGELFF
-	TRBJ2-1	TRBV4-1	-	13	TGCGCCAGCAGCCAAATTAGCGGAAATGAGCAGTTCTTC	CASSQISGNEQFF
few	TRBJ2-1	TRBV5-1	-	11	TGCGCCAGCAGCTCTGGGGGGAAGCAGTTCTTC	CASSSGGKQFF
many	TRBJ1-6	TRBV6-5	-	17	TGTGCCAGCAGTTACTCGACCGGGGCCATATATAATTCACCCCTCCACTTT	CASSYSTGAIYNSPLHF
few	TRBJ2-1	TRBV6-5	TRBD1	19	TGTGCCAGCAGTCATACAGGGGGCGCAGGGGGGAACTCCTACAATGAGCAGTTCTTC	CASSHTGGAGGNSYNEQFF
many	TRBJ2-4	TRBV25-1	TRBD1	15	TGTGCCAGCAGTGGCCCCGGACAGGGCTGGGGGGTTCAGTACTTC	CASSGPGQGWGVQYF
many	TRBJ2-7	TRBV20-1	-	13	TGCAGTGCTAGGGAACAGGTCTCCTACGAGCAGTACTTC	CSAREQVSYEQYF
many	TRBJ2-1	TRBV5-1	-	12	TGCGCCAGCAGCTTGGCCTTGGGTGAGCAGTTCTTC	CASSLALGEQFF
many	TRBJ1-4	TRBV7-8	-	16	TGTGCCAGCAGCTTAGAACCGAGACTACGAGATGAAAAACTGTTTTTT	CASSLEPRLRDEKLFF
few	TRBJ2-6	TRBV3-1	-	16	TGTGCCAGCAGCCAAGGTCAGGGATTTGGGGCCAACGTCCTGACTTTC	CASSQGQGFGANVLTF
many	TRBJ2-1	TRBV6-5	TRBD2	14	TGTGCCAGCAGTTCTAGCGGGGGGGCCGTTGAGCAGTTCTTC	CASSSSGGAVEQFF
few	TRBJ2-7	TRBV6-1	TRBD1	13	TGTGCCAGCAGCGACAGGGGGGCCTACGAGCAGTACTTC	CASSDRGAYEQYF
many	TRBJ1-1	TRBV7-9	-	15	TGTGCCAGCAGCTCTCTAGCGCAGGTGGGCACTGAAGCTTTCTTT	CASSSLAQVGTEAFF
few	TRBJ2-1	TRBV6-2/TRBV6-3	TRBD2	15	TGTGCCAGCAGTTTAGCGGGAGTTTCCTACAATGAGCAGTTCTTC	CASSLAGVSYNEQFF
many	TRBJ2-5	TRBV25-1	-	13	TGTGCCAGCAAGAGAGCGGGTGGAGAGACCCAGTACTTC	CASKRAGGETQYF
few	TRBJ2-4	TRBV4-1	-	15	TGCGCCAGCAGCCAAGGACTGATAGCCAAAAACATTCAGTACTTC	CASSQGLIAKNIQYF
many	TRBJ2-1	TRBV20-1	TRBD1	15	TGCAGTGCCTTGTACCCGGGACAGGGGTACAATGAGCAGTTCTTC	CSALYPGQGYNEQFF
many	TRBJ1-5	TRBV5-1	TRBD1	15	TGCGCCAGCAGCTCGACGGGACAGGGGGGTCAGCCCCAGCATTTT	CASSSTGQGGQPQHF
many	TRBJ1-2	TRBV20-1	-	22	TGCAGTGCTAGAGAACGAATCCGCCTTACTACAGGGACCCGCACCCTCAACGCCGGCTACACCTTC	CSARERIRLTTGTRTLNAGYTF
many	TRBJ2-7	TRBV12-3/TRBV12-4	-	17	TGTGCCAGCAGTTTAACCACACCTTTGAGCTCTGGACACGAGCAGTACTTC	CASSLTTPLSSGHEQYF
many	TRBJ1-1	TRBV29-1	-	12	TGCAGCGTTGAAGATAGTAGTATTGAAGCTTTCTTT	CSVEDSSIEAFF
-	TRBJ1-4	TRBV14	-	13	TGTGCCAGCAGCAGAGGACTAGGAGAAAAACTGTTTTTT	CASSRGLGEKLFF
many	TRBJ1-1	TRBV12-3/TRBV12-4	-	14	TGTGCCAGCAGTTTAAGGATTAAGAACACTGAAGCTTTCTTT	CASSLRIKNTEAFF
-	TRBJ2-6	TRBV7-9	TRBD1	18	TGTGCCAGCAGCGGGACCGCGAGGGGGCCCTCTGGGGCCAACGTCCTGACTTTC	CASSGTARGPSGANVLTF
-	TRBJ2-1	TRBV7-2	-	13	TGTGCCAGCAGCTTAGCGCAGGTTAACGAGCAGTTCTTC	CASSLAQVNEQFF
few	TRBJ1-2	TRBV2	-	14	TGTGCCAGCAGTGAGTCACAGGGCGGCTATGGCTACACCTTC	CASSESQGGYGYTF